The entry below describes one T cell receptor beta chain. Its specific antigen is unknown. No much larger clone exists at a distance of one base, and base qualities are not known. The data stem from a study of cytomegalovirus exposure and HLA in healthy donors (dated by TCRdb to about 2017). With regard to the full study: An earlier analysis of a few hundred of the donors reported 276 Gb of sequence data and approximately 120 million unique TCR beta sequences obtained from about 180 million T cells. The study used immunosequencing to profile the T cell repertoires of approximately 650 subjects and linked those repertoires to cytomegalovirus serostatus. Alongside the repertoire data, information on donor age, sex, ethnicity and CMV serostatus was compiled. Among about 370 genotyped donors of the cohort, an average of roughly 230,000 unique TCR beta nucleotide sequences was sequenced per donor, of which 15% to 20% were non-productive. Of the 300 to 500 genotyped donors, less than 85% were placed in the genetic ancestry cluster associated with self-reported Caucasian donors. High-throughput TCR immunosequencing, statistical association of individual TCRs with disease status, and machine learning were combined to predict cytomegalovirus infection status. An earlier analysis of a few hundred of the donors applied high-throughput TCR beta sequencing to assess whether each TCR beta V gene segment acted as functional or pseudogenic. About 280 gigabases of sequencing data and 75 million to 85 million unique TCR sequences made up an early release that covered several hundred HLA-typed donors. The study was designed to test whether signatures of past pathogen exposure could be identified by cataloging public T cell receptors. Every repertoire in the discovery cohort had been generated on one and the same sequencing platform. Because of strong linkage in the cohort, roughly five DR-DQ haplotypes were treated as single units for association and clustering. Typing coverage varied by locus: roughly 620-640 donors for A, B, C, DRB1 and DQB1; about 520 for DQA1; 606 for DPA1; 450 to 480 for DPB1. In a later genetic analysis, genome-wide SNP genotypes for about three fifths of the 666 donors were used, and that subset was treated as a discovery cohort. HLA typing included class I and class II loci at four-digit resolution. The later analysis used no new phenotypic data to find candidate immune exposures, relying instead on TCR beta sequences and their occurrence across donors. In addition to the first cohort of 650 to 750 subjects, a separate validation cohort of 120 different subjects was used. In a later analysis, previously published TCR beta repertoires from several hundred donors were re-analyzed and high-resolution HLA genotyping was added so that TCR occurrence patterns could be studied.

Sequences MNHEY (CDR1) and SVGAGI (CDR2) are obtained from the germline V gene. The junction shows trimming of 2 bases on V and 1 base on J, plus 5 bases between the germline ends. Taken from cysteine to phenylalanine, the CDR3 has 13 residues. Only the CDR3 part of the read is kept: 39 bases, read in frame from the first base. The cohort consisted of hundreds of healthy bone marrow donors. At the time of sampling, every cohort member was nominally healthy, though immune exposures that went unrecorded were likely present. The donor was CMV seropositive and was included in the group of 289 seropositive cohort members. Every donor gave a peripheral blood sample, and the peripheral blood mononuclear cells from that sample were used for TCR beta sequencing. The Qiagen DNeasy Blood Extraction Kit was used to extract genomic DNA from the blood cell samples. The library was built by means of the immunoSEQ multiplex PCR assay. A mixture of 60 forward primers for TCR Vbeta segments and 13 reverse primers for TCR Jbeta segments was used in the multiplex PCR. Amplification of the CDR3 region of rearranged TCR beta genes was performed with a multiplex PCR assay on genomic DNA. On the Illumina HiSeq System, the amplified TCR beta libraries were sequenced as 87-base-pair reads. The authors' analysis ran thus. A later analysis counted approximately 84 million unique TCR beta chains across the 666 repertoires, and around 9.9 million of these chains were shared by at least two donors. Raw reads were error-corrected and collapsed into unique sequences with a nearest-neighbor algorithm that merged closely related sequences to remove PCR and sequencing errors. CDR3 sequences were aligned to IMGT reference sequences to assign V, D and J gene segments. For a sequence to be retained, at least a six-nucleotide match to both a V gene segment and a J gene segment was required. Rearrangements were called productive when the CDR3 lacked stop codons and stayed in frame with V and J; all others were non-productive. Following IMGT convention, CDR3 was defined as the stretch from the second conserved V-encoded cysteine up to the conserved J-encoded phenylalanine. The earlier analysis of about 640 of the donors excluded any sequence lacking an unambiguous match to a single V gene segment. In an earlier analysis of 587 of the donors, a V segment was called functional when productive rearrangements were above 56.7%, and segregating when the standard deviation between donors exceeded 5%. A statistical classification framework was built for diagnosing cytomegalovirus status from the catalog of TCR beta chain sequences. A later analysis assigned V and J genes by comparing TCR nucleotide sequences with IMGT/GENE-DB human TR gene sequences. The TCRdist pipeline was used in a later analysis to assign CDR3 sequences and most-parsimonious VDJ recombination scenarios. In a later analysis, every TCR beta chain was defined by the combination of its CDR3 amino acid sequence and its V-gene family, and reads without a unique V-gene family were dropped. In a later analysis, 450 to 600 highly shared, low-generation-probability nucleotide sequences were removed to address suspected cross-contamination and a sequencing artifact. In a later analysis, a clonal expansion index for each public chain was calculated from normalized within-repertoire ranks of inferred template counts. In a later analysis, generation probabilities were computed using a VDJ recombination model fitted to out-of-frame rearrangements, and the results were checked against IGoR. In a later analysis, hypergeometric tests were used to score TCR-TCR, TCR-HLA and TCR-CMV co-occurrence, with a repertoire-size bias correction applied to TCR pairs. In a later analysis, false discovery rates were estimated by permuting HLA or CMV assignments 20 times. In a later analysis, co-occurring TCRs were grouped with DBSCAN, and TCRdist sequence similarity was added when clustering was performed within HLA-allele-positive subsets. Co-occurrence clustering excluded repertoires with fewer than 30,000 or more than 120,000 public chains, plus five with anomalous nucleotide sharing. The source is immuneACCESS, and TCRdb retained only in-frame sequences with V and J called. Part of the clones is not carried over; for the studies checked, unresolved V genes explain less than half of this, and the remainder is unexplained. V, J and clone size reflect that table, while D and trimming were determined from the DNA. The table for this sample lists about 140,000 clones; roughly four fifths of them were counted only once. Of the sample, more than 2.5% falls within the top ten clones.

Findings and caveats that apply to the study as a whole: The study listed 150 to 200 TCR beta chains as associated with cytomegalovirus. In a later analysis, most CMV-associated TCR beta chains were found to appear HLA-restricted, with HLA associations seemingly driven largely by CMV exposure. The 87-base-pair reads could not distinguish some IMGT-functional V segments, including TRBV6-2 and TRBV6-3, so those segments were excluded. The authors suggested that the approach could potentially be generalized to other disease states and immunological phenotypes. A further reported finding was that TCR beta sequences accurately predicted the HLA-A and HLA-B alleles for most subjects in the first cohort. When HLA alleles, especially DR and DQ, strongly co-occurred, TCR associations were difficult to assign to individual alleles. In a later genetic analysis, fewer N-insertions in productive TCRs were reported among donors in an Asian-associated ancestry cluster than the roughly 640-donor mean. Because counts were too low, seventeen rarely observed V segments, including chromosome 9 orphons, were excluded from the earlier analysis of 500 to 700 of the donors. Across donors, most TCR sequences were observed very rarely, whereas some public TCRs were present in many individuals. The presence/absence analyses assumed that sequencing depth was roughly uniform across donors, and that assumption may not be true. In a later analysis, several top co-occurrence clusters were reported to appear linked to parvovirus B19, influenza, CMV and Epstein-Barr virus. The sequencing pipeline was judged likely to have produced a cluster of highly shared sequence variants as a technical artifact. HLA typing was unavailable for some donors at each locus, so association tests used only the typed subset. Broadly in line with IMGT annotations, most TCR beta V segments showed up in productive rearrangements about 87% or about 30% of the time in an earlier analysis of 450 to 750 of the donors. A later analysis found that HLA-associated TCR beta chains were more clonally expanded and had lower generation probabilities than equally common non-associated chains. For the cohort, immune exposure information was limited to CMV serostatus. A later analysis found that TCR association rates varied across HLA loci, with DRB1 alleles showing the most associated TCRs and HLA-C alleles the fewest. In this cohort, only TCR beta chains were sequenced, and detectable features were limited by the absence of alpha or paired-chain data. Correlated functional status among segregating V segments might reflect linkage disequilibrium, but an unknown experimental factor could not be ruled out. In vitro tests confirmed that a few of the cytomegalovirus-associated TCR beta chains recognize cytomegalovirus antigens. In a later genetic analysis, a missense DCLRE1C variant was associated with V-gene and J-gene trimming of TCR beta chains, and the association was replicated in an independent cohort. A later analysis associated around 16,000 TCR beta sequences with specific HLA alleles at a false discovery rate of 0.05. The classifier was reported to diagnose cytomegalovirus status with high specificity and sensitivity in both the original and validation cohorts.

This TCR came from a man aged 18-30 years in good health and CMV-seropositive. The receptor chain draws on TRBV6-5 and TRBJ1-1; the D segment cannot be called with confidence. The specimen sequenced was PBMCs. The CDR3 reads as follows: CASSYEQNTEAFF. The DNA sequence is given as TGTGCCAGCAGTTACGAACAGAACACTGAAGCTTTCTTT.